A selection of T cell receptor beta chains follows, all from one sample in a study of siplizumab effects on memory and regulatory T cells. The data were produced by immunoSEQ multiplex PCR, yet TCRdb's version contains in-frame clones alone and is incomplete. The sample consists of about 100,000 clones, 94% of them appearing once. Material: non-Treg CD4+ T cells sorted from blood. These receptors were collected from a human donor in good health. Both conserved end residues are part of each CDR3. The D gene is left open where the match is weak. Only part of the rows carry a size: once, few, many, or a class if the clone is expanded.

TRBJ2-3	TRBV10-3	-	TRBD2	TGTGCCATGAGCCCTGGGACTAGCAGCACAGATACGCAGTATTTT	CAMSPGTSSTDTQYF
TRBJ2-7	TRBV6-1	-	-	TGTGCCAGCAACCTAGGACAGTCTGCCTACGAGCAGTACTTC	CASNLGQSAYEQYF
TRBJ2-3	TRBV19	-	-	TGTGCCAGTAGTTCAAGCGAAACAGATACGCAGTATTTT	CASSSSETDTQYF
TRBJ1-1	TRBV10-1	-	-	TGCGCCAGCAGTGAGTCGGCCTACACTGAAGCTTTCTTT	CASSESAYTEAFF
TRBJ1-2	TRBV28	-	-	TGTGCCAGCAGCCCTACAGGGATCGGCTATGGCTACACCTTC	CASSPTGIGYGYTF
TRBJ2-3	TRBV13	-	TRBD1	TGTGCCAGCAGCTTGGGACAGGGGCTCACAGATACGCAGTATTTT	CASSLGQGLTDTQYF
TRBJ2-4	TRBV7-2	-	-	TGTGCCAGCAGCTTAGGGAGAGCTAAAAACATTCAGTACTTC	CASSLGRAKNIQYF
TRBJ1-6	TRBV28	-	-	TGTGCCAGCAGTTTGGGGGATTCACCCCTCCACTTT	CASSLGDSPLHF
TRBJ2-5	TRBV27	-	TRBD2	TGTGCCAGCATGACTAGCGGGACCTTATTTGACGTGTCCCAAGAGACCCAGTACTTC	CASMTSGTLFDVSQETQYF
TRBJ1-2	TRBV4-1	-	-	TGCGCCAGCAGCCAGCCAGCACTAGGAGTCCATGGCTACACCTTC	CASSQPALGVHGYTF
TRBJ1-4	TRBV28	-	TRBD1	TGTGCCAGCAGTGTGACAGGGGGACGCTTTAATGAAAAACTGTTTTTT	CASSVTGGRFNEKLFF
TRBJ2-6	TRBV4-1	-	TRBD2	TGCGCCAGCAGCCCGAGGACTAGCGGGAGCTCTGGGGCCAACGTCCTAACTTTC	CASSPRTSGSSGANVLTF
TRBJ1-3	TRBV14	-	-	TGTGCCAGCAGCCTAGGGGGCTCTGGAAACACCATATATTTT	CASSLGGSGNTIYF
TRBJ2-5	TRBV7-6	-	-	TGTGCCAGCAGCTTGTGGAGAAATCAAGAGACCCAGTACTTC	CASSLWRNQETQYF
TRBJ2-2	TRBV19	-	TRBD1	TGTGCCAGTAGTGTCCTAAGGACAGGAAACACCGGGGAGCTGTTTTTT	CASSVLRTGNTGELFF
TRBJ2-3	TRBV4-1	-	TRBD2	TGCGCCAGCAGCCAAGAGCTAGCGGGCACAGATACGCAGTATTTT	CASSQELAGTDTQYF
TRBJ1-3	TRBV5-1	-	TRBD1	TGCGCCAGCAGCTCGGGACAGCTTAGCTCTGGAAACACCATATATTTT	CASSSGQLSSGNTIYF
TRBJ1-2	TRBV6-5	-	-	TGTGCCAGCAGAGACCAGGGATCTGGCTACACCTTC	CASRDQGSGYTF
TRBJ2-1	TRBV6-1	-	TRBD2	TGTGCCACTAGCGGGAAGTCCTACAATGAGCAGTTCTTC	CATSGKSYNEQFF
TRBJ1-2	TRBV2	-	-	TGTGCCAGCAGTTTTAAAGGGATGTCTAACTATGGCTACACCTTC	CASSFKGMSNYGYTF
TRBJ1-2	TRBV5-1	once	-	TGCGCCAGCAGCTTTGGCCACACTAACTATGGCTACACCTTC	CASSFGHTNYGYTF
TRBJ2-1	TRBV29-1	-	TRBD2	TGCAGCGTTGGGACTAGCGGGAGTTATGAGCAGTTCTTC	CSVGTSGSYEQFF
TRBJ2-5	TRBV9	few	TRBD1	TGTGCCAGCAGCGGGGGGACAGGACAAGGTCGAGAGACCCAGTACTTC	CASSGGTGQGRETQYF
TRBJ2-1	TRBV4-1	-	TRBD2	TGCGCCAGCAGCCAAGAACGTAGCGGGAGGAGATCTACACGGTTCTTC	CASSQERSGRRSTRFF
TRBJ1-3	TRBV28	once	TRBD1	TGTGCCAGCAGTTTGCCGGGACAGAGACAAAACACCATATATTTT	CASSLPGQRQNTIYF
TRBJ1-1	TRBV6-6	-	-	TGTGCCAGCAGGCCTGCAGGGGTGAACACTGAAGCTTTCTTT	CASRPAGVNTEAFF
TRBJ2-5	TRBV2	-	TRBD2	TGTGCCAGCAGTTTGACCTGGGGGGGAGAGACCCAGTACTTC	CASSLTWGGETQYF
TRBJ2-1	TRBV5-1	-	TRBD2	TGCGCCAGCAGCTTTTTTTTTGCGGGAGGGTACAATGAGCAGTTCTTC	CASSFFFAGGYNEQFF
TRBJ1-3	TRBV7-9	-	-	TGTGCCAGCAGCTTAGAGGGAACTGGAAACACCATATATTTT	CASSLEGTGNTIYF
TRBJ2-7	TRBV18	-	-	TGTGCCAGCTCACCTGGTGGACGGCCTGGTTACGAGCAGTACTTC	CASSPGGRPGYEQYF
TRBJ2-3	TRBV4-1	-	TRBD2	TGCGCCAGCAGCTCAGTGGGGGGTAGCGGGAGGGCCATAGATACGCAGTATTTT	CASSSVGGSGRAIDTQYF
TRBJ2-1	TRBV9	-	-	TGTGCCAGCAGCGTAAATTTAAACGGGGATGAGCAGTTCTTC	CASSVNLNGDEQFF